A selection of T cell receptor beta chains follows, all from one sample in a study of early T cells in non-severe SARS-CoV-2 infection. TCRdb itself ran the 5' RACE reads through MiXCR, one entry per CDR3 protein. The sample has about 110,000 distinct CDR3 sequences; 10% to 15% are singletons. The specimen comprised whole blood, sampled at baseline. The receptors stem from an adult who was a healthcare worker with PCR-confirmed SARS-CoV-2 infection or an uninfected control (not recorded which). Both conserved end residues are part of each CDR3. Each record gives: D gene, V gene, clone size, J gene, CDR3 DNA, CDR3 protein. The D gene is left open where the match is weak. Size is stated for part of the rows, as once, few or many counts, or as a class when the clone is expanded.

D gene: NA
V gene: TRBV28
clone size: many
J gene: TRBJ2-5
CDR3 DNA: TGTGCCAGCGAAAAGGACGTGTACCAAGAGACCCAGTACTTC
CDR3 protein: CASEKDVYQETQYF

D gene: TRBD2
V gene: TRBV6-5
clone size: few
J gene: TRBJ2-7
CDR3 DNA: TGTGCCAGCAGTTACGGTCGGCTAGCGGGTGGGTACGAGCAGTACTTC
CDR3 protein: CASSYGRLAGGYEQYF

D gene: NA
V gene: TRBV19
clone size: many
J gene: TRBJ2-7
CDR3 DNA: TGTGCCAGTAAACTTTCCGGGATCACATACGAGCAGTACTTC
CDR3 protein: CASKLSGITYEQYF

D gene: NA
V gene: TRBV11-2
clone size: NA
J gene: TRBJ1-6
CDR3 DNA: TGTGCCAGCAGCTCCAGTTCTCCAGGGCCCCTCCACTTT
CDR3 protein: CASSSSSPGPLHF

D gene: NA
V gene: TRBV6-5
clone size: few
J gene: TRBJ1-1
CDR3 DNA: TGTGCCAGCAGTTACGGGGCTAAAGCTTTCTTT
CDR3 protein: CASSYGAKAFF

D gene: NA
V gene: TRBV6-1
clone size: many
J gene: TRBJ1-1
CDR3 DNA: TGTGCCAGCAGTGAGGACAAGAACACTGAAGCTTTCTTT
CDR3 protein: CASSEDKNTEAFF

D gene: TRBD2
V gene: TRBV7-2
clone size: NA
J gene: TRBJ2-7
CDR3 DNA: TGTGCCAGCAGCTTAGATAGCGGGCGCACCTACGAGCAGTACTTC
CDR3 protein: CASSLDSGRTYEQYF

D gene: NA
V gene: TRBV28
clone size: NA
J gene: TRBJ1-1
CDR3 DNA: TGTGCCGCCAAGCTGGGGCTGAACACTGAAGCTTTCTTT
CDR3 protein: CAAKLGLNTEAFF

D gene: TRBD1
V gene: TRBV20-1
clone size: many
J gene: TRBJ2-3
CDR3 DNA: TGCAGTGCTTTCGAGGGGGCCAGGGGCACAGATACGCAGTATTTT
CDR3 protein: CSAFEGARGTDTQYF

D gene: TRBD1
V gene: TRBV20-1
clone size: NA
J gene: TRBJ2-3
CDR3 DNA: TGCAGTGCCACCGGGACAGCGGTAGAGTATTTT
CDR3 protein: CSATGTAVEYF

D gene: TRBD1
V gene: TRBV30
clone size: NA
J gene: TRBJ2-1
CDR3 DNA: TGTGCCTGGAGTGTCGGACAGGGAGTTTTCTTC
CDR3 protein: CAWSVGQGVFF

D gene: TRBD1
V gene: TRBV10-3
clone size: many
J gene: TRBJ1-2
CDR3 DNA: TGTGCCATCAGTGAGGGGGACAGCTATGGCTACACCTTC
CDR3 protein: CAISEGDSYGYTF

D gene: NA
V gene: TRBV19
clone size: NA
J gene: TRBJ2-6
CDR3 DNA: TGTGCCAGTAGTATAGAAAGGGGGTCTGGGGCCAACGTCCTGACTTTC
CDR3 protein: CASSIERGSGANVLTF

D gene: TRBD2
V gene: TRBV19
clone size: NA
J gene: TRBJ2-7
CDR3 DNA: TGTGCCAGTAGGATACTAGCGGGAGGTGCCTACGAGCAGTACTTC
CDR3 protein: CASRILAGGAYEQYF

D gene: TRBD1
V gene: TRBV5-1
clone size: NA
J gene: TRBJ2-1
CDR3 DNA: TGCGCCAGCAGCAAAACGACAGGGATGGATGAGCAGTTCTTC
CDR3 protein: CASSKTTGMDEQFF

D gene: NA
V gene: TRBV20-1
clone size: few
J gene: TRBJ1-1
CDR3 DNA: TGCAGTGCTAGAGATATCGGACCGCGGGCTTTCTTT
CDR3 protein: CSARDIGPRAFF

D gene: NA
V gene: TRBV29-1
clone size: many
J gene: TRBJ2-3
CDR3 DNA: TGCAGCGTTGGCGGGAATACGCAGTATTTT
CDR3 protein: CSVGGNTQYF

D gene: NA
V gene: TRBV11-2
clone size: NA
J gene: TRBJ2-7
CDR3 DNA: TGTGCCAGCAGCCCCCTAGGTAGGACGGGGCCGTACGAGCAGTACTTC
CDR3 protein: CASSPLGRTGPYEQYF

D gene: TRBD1
V gene: TRBV24-1
clone size: few
J gene: TRBJ2-5
CDR3 DNA: TGTGCCACCAGTGACCCCGGGACAGGAAAAGAGACCCAGTACTTC
CDR3 protein: CATSDPGTGKETQYF

D gene: NA
V gene: TRBV19
clone size: NA
J gene: TRBJ1-1
CDR3 DNA: TGTGCCAGTAGTATCCAGGGTTACACTGAAGCTTTCTTT
CDR3 protein: CASSIQGYTEAFF

D gene: NA
V gene: TRBV18
clone size: NA
J gene: TRBJ2-6
CDR3 DNA: TGTGCCAGCTCCAAACCTGGGGCCAACGTCCTGACTTTC
CDR3 protein: CASSKPGANVLTF

D gene: NA
V gene: TRBV6-5
clone size: few
J gene: TRBJ1-5
CDR3 DNA: TGTGCCAGCAGTTACTCTTCGGGCAATCAGCCCCAGCATTTT
CDR3 protein: CASSYSSGNQPQHF

D gene: NA
V gene: TRBV6-1
clone size: NA
J gene: TRBJ1-2
CDR3 DNA: TGTGCCAGCAGTGAAGTGCGGGACCTTGGCTACACCTTC
CDR3 protein: CASSEVRDLGYTF

D gene: NA
V gene: TRBV28
clone size: few
J gene: TRBJ2-7
CDR3 DNA: TGTGCCAGCAGTTCAGCAAGTCCATCATGGGATCCCTACGAGCAGTACTTC
CDR3 protein: CASSSASPSWDPYEQYF

D gene: TRBD1
V gene: TRBV7-9
clone size: few
J gene: TRBJ1-5
CDR3 DNA: TGTGCCAGCAGCCAATCCGGGACAGGCCTTCTCAATCAGCCCCAGCATTTT
CDR3 protein: CASSQSGTGLLNQPQHF

D gene: TRBD2
V gene: TRBV29-1
clone size: NA
J gene: TRBJ2-1
CDR3 DNA: TGCAGCGTGGACCTTGGGACTAGCTCCGGCGGTGAGCAGTTCTTC
CDR3 protein: CSVDLGTSSGGEQFF

D gene: TRBD2
V gene: TRBV12-3/TRBV12-4
clone size: many
J gene: TRBJ2-1
CDR3 DNA: TGTGCCAGCAGGCTAGCGGGGGCGGGGCAGTTCTTC
CDR3 protein: CASRLAGAGQFF

D gene: TRBD2
V gene: TRBV7-2
clone size: few
J gene: TRBJ2-7
CDR3 DNA: TGTGCCAGCAGCTCCCCTCCTAGCGGGAGGGCCGGGAGGTACGAGCAGTACTTC
CDR3 protein: CASSSPPSGRAGRYEQYF

D gene: TRBD2
V gene: TRBV6-1
clone size: once
J gene: TRBJ2-7
CDR3 DNA: TGTGCCAGCAGTGAAGCCACTAGCGGGGCCTACGAGCAGTACTTC
CDR3 protein: CASSEATSGAYEQYF

D gene: NA
V gene: TRBV3-1
clone size: NA
J gene: TRBJ1-5
CDR3 DNA: TGTGCCAGCAGCCAAAGACCTAATAGCAATCAGCCCCAGCATTTT
CDR3 protein: CASSQRPNSNQPQHF

D gene: TRBD1
V gene: TRBV5-1
clone size: many
J gene: TRBJ1-2
CDR3 DNA: TGCGCCAGCAGCTTGGGACAGGGGTACTATGGCTACACCTTC
CDR3 protein: CASSLGQGYYGYTF

D gene: NA
V gene: TRBV7-3
clone size: many
J gene: TRBJ1-1
CDR3 DNA: TGTGCCAGCAGCTTAACTCAGGGTGGCACTGAAGCTTTCTTT
CDR3 protein: CASSLTQGGTEAFF

D gene: NA
V gene: TRBV11-3
clone size: few
J gene: TRBJ1-4
CDR3 DNA: TGTGCCCCGCCGGAGAGGGCCGAAGAGGATAATGAAAAACTGTTTTTT
CDR3 protein: CAPPERAEEDNEKLFF

D gene: NA
V gene: TRBV9
clone size: many
J gene: TRBJ2-3
CDR3 DNA: TGTGCCAGCAGCGTAGGGACGGCATCTAGCACAGATACGCAGTATTTT
CDR3 protein: CASSVGTASSTDTQYF

D gene: TRBD2
V gene: TRBV7-3
clone size: many
J gene: TRBJ2-1
CDR3 DNA: TGTGCCAGCAGCGCGACTAGCGGGAGGAATCTTTACAATGAGCAGTTCTTC
CDR3 protein: CASSATSGRNLYNEQFF

D gene: NA
V gene: TRBV5-1
clone size: few
J gene: TRBJ2-7
CDR3 DNA: TGCGCCAGCAGCTACGACAGTTTTTCGGTCTACGAGCAGTACTTC
CDR3 protein: CASSYDSFSVYEQYF

D gene: NA
V gene: TRBV29-1
clone size: NA
J gene: TRBJ1-1
CDR3 DNA: TGCAGCGGGACGCTTGACACTGAAGCTTTCTTT
CDR3 protein: CSGTLDTEAFF

D gene: NA
V gene: TRBV29-1
clone size: NA
J gene: TRBJ1-1
CDR3 DNA: TGCAGCGTTGGGAGTAGGACCTCGAACACTGAAGCTTTCTTT
CDR3 protein: CSVGSRTSNTEAFF

D gene: NA
V gene: TRBV2
clone size: many
J gene: TRBJ2-1
CDR3 DNA: TGTGCCAGCAAGATGGGCATAGGGCATGAGCAGTTCTTC
CDR3 protein: CASKMGIGHEQFF

D gene: NA
V gene: TRBV27
clone size: few
J gene: TRBJ1-6
CDR3 DNA: TGTGCCAGCAGTTTATCGCTTAATTCACCCCTCCACTTT
CDR3 protein: CASSLSLNSPLHF

D gene: NA
V gene: TRBV6-2/TRBV6-3
clone size: few
J gene: TRBJ2-2
CDR3 DNA: TGTGCCAGCAGTTATAGACGGTCGAACACCGGGGAGCTGTTTTTT
CDR3 protein: CASSYRRSNTGELFF

D gene: NA
V gene: TRBV6-2/TRBV6-3
clone size: NA
J gene: TRBJ2-2
CDR3 DNA: TGTGCCAGCAAGGGACAAGCGAACACCGGGGAGCTGTTTTTT
CDR3 protein: CASKGQANTGELFF

D gene: NA
V gene: TRBV7-2
clone size: NA
J gene: TRBJ1-1
CDR3 DNA: TGTGCCAGCAGCCGAACAGGGAACACTGAAGCTTTCTTT
CDR3 protein: CASSRTGNTEAFF

D gene: NA
V gene: TRBV25-1
clone size: many
J gene: TRBJ2-5
CDR3 DNA: TGTGCCAGCAGTGAACTAGGCAGGGTCCAAGAGACCCAGTACTTC
CDR3 protein: CASSELGRVQETQYF

D gene: NA
V gene: TRBV19
clone size: NA
J gene: TRBJ2-5
CDR3 DNA: TGTGCCAGTAGTATGGCAGAGACCCAGTACTTC
CDR3 protein: CASSMAETQYF

D gene: NA
V gene: TRBV13
clone size: few
J gene: TRBJ2-7
CDR3 DNA: TGTGCCAGCAGCTTAGGGACTAGATACGAGCAGTACTTC
CDR3 protein: CASSLGTRYEQYF

D gene: NA
V gene: TRBV15
clone size: few
J gene: TRBJ1-6
CDR3 DNA: TGTGCCACCAGCAGGGGTGAAAGATCACCCCTCCACTTT
CDR3 protein: CATSRGERSPLHF

D gene: TRBD1
V gene: TRBV7-6
clone size: few
J gene: TRBJ1-4
CDR3 DNA: TGTGCCAGCAGAGGAGACAGGGATGGTGAAAAACTGTTTTTT
CDR3 protein: CASRGDRDGEKLFF

D gene: TRBD1
V gene: TRBV28
clone size: few
J gene: TRBJ1-2
CDR3 DNA: TGTGCCAGCAGCCTGGACAGGGGGGTCTATGGCTACACCTTC
CDR3 protein: CASSLDRGVYGYTF

D gene: NA
V gene: TRBV5-1
clone size: many
J gene: TRBJ2-7
CDR3 DNA: TGCGCCAGCAGCCCCCCGGCTAGCAGCTACGAGCAGTACTTC
CDR3 protein: CASSPPASSYEQYF

D gene: NA
V gene: TRBV9
clone size: few
J gene: TRBJ2-7
CDR3 DNA: TGTGCCAGCAGCCCTCGAGCGGAAAGCTCCTACGAGCAGTACTTC
CDR3 protein: CASSPRAESSYEQYF

D gene: TRBD1
V gene: TRBV5-4
clone size: few
J gene: TRBJ2-7
CDR3 DNA: TGTGCCAGCAGCGAGTCAACCGGGACAGTGATCTACGAGCAGTACTTC
CDR3 protein: CASSESTGTVIYEQYF

D gene: NA
V gene: TRBV12-3/TRBV12-4
clone size: many
J gene: TRBJ2-3
CDR3 DNA: TGTGCCAGCAGCCAAGACCCACGCACAGATACGCAGTATTTT
CDR3 protein: CASSQDPRTDTQYF

D gene: TRBD1
V gene: TRBV4-1
clone size: NA
J gene: TRBJ1-5
CDR3 DNA: TGCGCCAGCAGCCAAGATGACAGGGCCAATCAGCCCCAGCATTTT
CDR3 protein: CASSQDDRANQPQHF

D gene: NA
V gene: TRBV5-1
clone size: NA
J gene: TRBJ2-1
CDR3 DNA: TGCGCCAGCAGCTTGGTGTCGGGACACAATGAGCAGTTCTTC
CDR3 protein: CASSLVSGHNEQFF

D gene: NA
V gene: TRBV20-1
clone size: few
J gene: TRBJ2-5
CDR3 DNA: TGCAGTGCTAGAGATCCTGGCATGCAGACCCAGTACTTC
CDR3 protein: CSARDPGMQTQYF

D gene: NA
V gene: TRBV18
clone size: few
J gene: TRBJ2-7
CDR3 DNA: TGTGCCAGCTCACAAGGGGTTAGCGAGCAGTACTTC
CDR3 protein: CASSQGVSEQYF

D gene: NA
V gene: TRBV11-2
clone size: NA
J gene: TRBJ2-7
CDR3 DNA: TGTGCCAGCAGCTCCGTCTACGAGCAGTACTTC
CDR3 protein: CASSSVYEQYF